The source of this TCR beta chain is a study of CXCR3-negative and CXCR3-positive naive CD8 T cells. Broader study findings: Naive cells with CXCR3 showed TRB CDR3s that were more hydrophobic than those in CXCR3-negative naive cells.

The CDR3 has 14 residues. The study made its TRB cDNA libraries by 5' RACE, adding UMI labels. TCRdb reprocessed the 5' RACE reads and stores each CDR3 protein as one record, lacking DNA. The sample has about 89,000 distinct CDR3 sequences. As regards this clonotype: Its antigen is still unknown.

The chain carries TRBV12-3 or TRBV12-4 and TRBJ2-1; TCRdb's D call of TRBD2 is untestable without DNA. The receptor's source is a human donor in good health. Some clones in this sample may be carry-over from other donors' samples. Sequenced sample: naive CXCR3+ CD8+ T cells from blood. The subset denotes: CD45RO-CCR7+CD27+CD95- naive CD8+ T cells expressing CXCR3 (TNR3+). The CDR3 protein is CASSIAGGHNEQFF.